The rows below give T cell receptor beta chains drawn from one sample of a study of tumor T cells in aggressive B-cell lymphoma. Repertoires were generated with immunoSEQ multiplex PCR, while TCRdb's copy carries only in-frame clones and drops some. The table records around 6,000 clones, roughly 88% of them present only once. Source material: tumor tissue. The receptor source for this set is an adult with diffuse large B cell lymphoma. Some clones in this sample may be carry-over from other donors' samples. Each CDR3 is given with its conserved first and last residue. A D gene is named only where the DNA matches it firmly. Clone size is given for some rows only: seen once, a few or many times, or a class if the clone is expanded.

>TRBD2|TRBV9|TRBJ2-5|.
TGTGCCAGCAGCGTAGGAACTACTAGCGGAAATCAAGAGACCCAGTACTTC
CASSVGTTSGNQETQYF
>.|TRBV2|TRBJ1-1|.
TGTGCCAGCAGCGGTCCCAAAAGGCGGGAAAGGGAGATGAACACTGAAGCTTTCTTT
CASSGPKRREREMNTEAFF
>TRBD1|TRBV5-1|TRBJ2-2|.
TGCGCCAGCGCCGAACAGGGGACGATGAATACCGGGGAGCTGTTTTTT
CASAEQGTMNTGELFF
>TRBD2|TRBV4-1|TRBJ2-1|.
TGCGCCAGCAGCCCGAGACTAGCGCCCCAAGGGCAGTTCTTC
CASSPRLAPQGQFF
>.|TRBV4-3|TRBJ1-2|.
TGCGCCAGCAGCCAATCGACACAGGAAAGCTATGGCTACACCTTC
CASSQSTQESYGYTF
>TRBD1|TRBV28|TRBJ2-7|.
TGTGCCAGCAGAAGGGGGCTTTACGAGCAGTACTTC
CASRRGLYEQYF
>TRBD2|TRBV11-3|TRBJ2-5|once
TGTGCCAGCAGCTACCCTCGGACTAGCGGGGGGAAAGAGACCCAGTACTTC
CASSYPRTSGGKETQYF
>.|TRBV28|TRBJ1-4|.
TGTGCCAGCAGTTTACGGGGGGCTAATGAAAAACTGTTTTTT
CASSLRGANEKLFF
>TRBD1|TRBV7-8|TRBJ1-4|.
TGTGCCAGCACCGATGACAGGGATGGAAAACTGTTTTTT
CASTDDRDGKLFF
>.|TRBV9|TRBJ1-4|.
TGTGCCAGCAGCGCGACGACAGACGGAAATGAAAAACTGTTTTTT
CASSATTDGNEKLFF
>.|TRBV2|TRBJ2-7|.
TGTGCCAGCGGGGACTTACACCTGTACTTC
CASGDLHLYF
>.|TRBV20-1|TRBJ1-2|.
TGCAGTGCTCGGTTAACGGGTGGCTACACCTTC
CSARLTGGYTF
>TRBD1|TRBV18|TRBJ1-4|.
TGTGCCAGCTCAACAGGGCAGGGGGGAGAAAAACTGTTTTTT
CASSTGQGGEKLFF
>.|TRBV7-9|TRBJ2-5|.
TGTGCCAGCAGCCGTACTGCAAGCCAAGAGACCCAGTACTTC
CASSRTASQETQYF
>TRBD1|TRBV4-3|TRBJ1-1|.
TGCGCCAGCAGCCGCGACAGGGCCGATCGGGACACTAAAGCTTTCTTT
CASSRDRADRDTKAFF
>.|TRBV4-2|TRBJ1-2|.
TGTGCCAGCAGCCAAGGAGTCCCAGGGGACTATGGCTACACCTTC
CASSQGVPGDYGYTF
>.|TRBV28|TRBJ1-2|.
TGTGCCAGCAATCCTTTCACAGACGGTGGCTACACCTTC
CASNPFTDGGYTF
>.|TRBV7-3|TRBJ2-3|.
TGTGCCAGCAGCGAACTAGGCGGTACGCAGTATTTT
CASSELGGTQYF
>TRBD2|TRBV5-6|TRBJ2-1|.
TGTGCCAGCAGCTGGCCTCTTCCGACTAGCGGGAGAGACGATGAGCAGTTCTTC
CASSWPLPTSGRDDEQFF
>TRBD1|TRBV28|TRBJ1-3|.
TGTGCCAGCAGGCGCCGGGGACAGGGATTTTTCGGAAACACCATATATTTT
CASRRRGQGFFGNTIYF
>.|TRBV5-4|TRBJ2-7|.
TGTGCCAGTGCACTCGACTGGTCCTACGAGCAGTACTTC
CASALDWSYEQYF
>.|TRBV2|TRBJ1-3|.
TGTGCCAGCGGGGAGATGGAGCAGGTCCATTTT
CASGEMEQVHF
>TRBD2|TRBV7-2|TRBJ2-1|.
TGTGCCAGCAGCTTAGATCTAGCGGGAGGACGTAGGAATGAGCAGTTCTTC
CASSLDLAGGRRNEQFF